This T cell receptor beta chain emerged from a study of T cell repertoires in cytomegalovirus infection. Study in general: Carrying CMV and the relevant HLA type showed in public TCR beta signatures.

General study results and limits: CMV-specific TCR beta clonotypes restricted by HLA-C were the ones dominating the ex vivo response. Of the TCR beta families, the public ones yielded a cumulative frequency that identified carriers of CMV plus the relevant HLA.

TCRdb redid the calling of the reads with MiXCR, one entry per CDR3 protein. The top ten clones hold about 4.6% of a sample with 150,000 to 200,000 distinct CDR3 sequences, roughly 9.8% of them seen once. Concerning this clonotype: Its antigen is unknown.

This sequence was found in a human donor in good health (CMV status not recorded). Some clones in this sample may be carry-over from other donors' samples. The sequenced sample was PBMCs.

The CDR3 here is CSARTADSYGYTF. The CDR3 DNA follows: TGCAGTGCTAGAACGGCGGACAGCTATGGCTACACCTTC. The gene calls are TRBV20-1 and TRBJ1-2, with D possibly matching TRBD1 (6 bases). The germline gives CDR1 DFQATT, CDR2 SNEGSKA (reference sequence). The V and J ends lost 2 bases and 4 bases respectively, with 11 bases between them. The CDR3 consists of 13 residues.